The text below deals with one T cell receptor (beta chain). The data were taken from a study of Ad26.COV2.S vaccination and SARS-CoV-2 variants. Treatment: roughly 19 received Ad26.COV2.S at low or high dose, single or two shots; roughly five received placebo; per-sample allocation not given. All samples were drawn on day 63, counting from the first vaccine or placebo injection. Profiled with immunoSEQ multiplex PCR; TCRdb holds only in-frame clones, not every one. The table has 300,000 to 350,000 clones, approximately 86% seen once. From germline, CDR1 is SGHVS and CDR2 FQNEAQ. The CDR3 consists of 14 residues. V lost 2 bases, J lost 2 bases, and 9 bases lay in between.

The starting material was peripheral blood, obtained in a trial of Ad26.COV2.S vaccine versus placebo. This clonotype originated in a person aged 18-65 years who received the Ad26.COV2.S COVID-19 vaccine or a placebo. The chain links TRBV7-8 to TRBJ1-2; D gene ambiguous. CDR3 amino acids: CASSLNRGNYGYTF. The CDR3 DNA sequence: TGTGCCAGCAGCTTAAATAGAGGAAACTATGGCTACACCTTC.